This T cell receptor (beta chain) came from a study of cytomegalovirus exposure and HLA in healthy donors. As for the study in general: Among roughly 180 million T cells, an earlier analysis found 90 million to 130 million unique TCR beta sequences. Researchers found that just over 80% of 398 genotyped donors fell within the Caucasian-associated ancestry cluster. Study-wide points: Previously analyzed data showed that most TCR beta V segments were productive at a frequency of about 87% or about 30%. CMV serostatus was the only recorded immune exposure for donors.

Remarks on this clone: The antigen remains unidentified.

The germline V and J ends were trimmed by 4 bases and 3 bases, with 6 bases remaining between them. CDR1 WNHNN and CDR2 SYGVQD come from the germline V gene (reference sequence). This CDR3 spans 13 amino acids. PCR used 60 Vbeta primers and 13 Jbeta primers. TCRdb keeps only in-frame clones here, not all; method: immunoSEQ multiplex PCR. In the table there are 150,000 to 200,000 clones, roughly 73% of which are singletons. The receptor's source is a woman aged 25 to 45 in good health and CMV-seronegative. Sequencing was done on a sample of PBMCs. The rearrangement joins TRBV10-1 to TRBJ2-2; D is uncertain. DNA for the CDR3: TGCGCCAGCAGTGGTTCGGACACCGGGGAGCTGTTTTTT. It specifies CASSGSDTGELFF.